What follows are 24 T cell receptor beta chains derived from one specimen sequenced in a study of blood T cell repertoires in COVID-19. Sequencing used immunoSEQ multiplex PCR; TCRdb keeps in-frame clones, though not all of them. The profile shows over 200,000 clones, 83% of them singletons. Material for sequencing was peripheral blood. The receptors stem from a woman aged 40 to 49 with active or convalescent COVID-19.

V is TRBV19 and J is TRBJ2-7; D is perhaps TRBD1 (6 bases). V was pared by 4 bases and J by 2 bases, with 12 bases between. Germline CDR1 LNHDA, CDR2 SQIVND (reference sequence). The CDR3 length is 14 residues. CDR3 sequence: CASSTAQGPYEQYF. CDR3 bases: TGTGCCAGTAGTACGGCCCAGGGGCCCTACGAGCAGTACTTC.

This clone was counted only a few times. V is TRBV27 and J is TRBJ1-4; D gene uncertain. CDR3 length: 15 residues. Trimming pared 2 bases from V and 4 bases from J, leaving 11 bases between. The V gene's germline CDR1 is MNHEY and CDR2 SMNVEV (reference sequence). The CDR3 nucleotides read TGTGCCAGCAGTTTAAGTCCACAGTTTAATGAAAAACTGTTTTTT. This translates into CASSLSPQFNEKLFF.

Comment on this clone: Compared with germline, one end of the junction differs, possibly owing to a read error. The chain employs TRBV7-7 and TRBJ2-1, with TRBD2 matching 7 bases. The germline V gene encodes CDR1 SSHAT and CDR2 FNYEAQ (reference sequence). There are 15 residues in the CDR3. The CDR3 region is CASSHPGTNLNEQFF. CDR3 sequence (DNA): TGTGCTAGCAGCCACCCCGGGACTAACCTCAATGAGCAGTTCTTC.

This chain uses TRBV7-9 with TRBJ2-1; TRBD2 matches at 9 bases. Germline CDR1 SEHNR, CDR2 FQNEAQ (reference sequence). J was trimmed by 5 bases and V by 1 base; bases with no gene match: 3. CDR3 length: 15 residues. The CDR3 DNA sequence: TGTGCCAGCAGCTTAGGAGCGGGGGGCCACAATGAGCAGTTCTTC. Translated: CASSLGAGGHNEQFF. The whole variable domain, filled in from reference TRBV7-9 and TRBJ2-1, reads DTGVSQNPRHKITKRGQNVTFRCDPISEHNRLYWYRQTLGQGPEFLTYFQNEAQLEKSRLLSDRFSAERPKGSFSTLEIQRTEQGDSAMYLCASSLGAGGHNEQFFGPGTRLTVL.

CDR3 sequence: CAAYRGGYTF. CDR3 coding DNA: TGTGCGGCTTATCGGGGTGGCTACACCTTC. The rearrangement links TRBV30 to TRBJ1-2; D gene unclear. In germline, CDR1 is GTSNPN, CDR2 SVGIG (reference sequence). CDR3 length: 10 amino acids.

This rearrangement joins TRBV13 to TRBJ1-2; D unresolved. V lost 5 bases to trimming and J lost 1 base, with 5 bases between them. The CDR3 is 12 residues long. Germline V gene sequence: CDR1 PRHDT, CDR2 FYEKMQ (reference sequence). The DNA for the CDR3 is TGTGCCAGCAGCGTCGGTAACTATGGCTACACCTTC. It yields the protein CASSVGNYGYTF.

This clone has more than one count but fewer than ten. The rearrangement joins TRBV11-3 to TRBJ1-5, with unresolved D. Looked up from germline, CDR1 is SGHNT and CDR2 is YENEEA. V was shortened by 0 bases and J by 0 bases, with 3 bases between the two germline ends. The CDR3 is 14 residues long. CDR3 sequence reads: CASSLDGSNQPQHF. DNA for the CDR3: TGTGCCAGCAGCTTAGACGGTAGCAATCAGCCCCAGCATTTT.

This clone was detected once. The rearrangement joins TRBV24-1 to TRBJ2-3; D is uncertain. The V and J ends lost 2 bases and 6 bases respectively, with 8 bases between them. The CDR3 totals 13 residues. The germline gives CDR1 KGHDR, CDR2 SFDVKD. The DNA for the CDR3 is TGTGCCACCAGTGATTCGTGGAGCGATACGCAGTATTTT. Translation gives CATSDSWSDTQYF.

The chain carries TRBV6-5 and TRBJ2-7, with D possibly TRBD1 on 6 matching bases. Germline V gene lookup returns CDR1 MNHEY and CDR2 SVGAGI. The CDR3 has 15 amino acids. V was clipped by 2 bases and J by 2 bases, with 13 bases between them. This CDR3 reads CASSYLGGSAYEQYF. The CDR3 region has the DNA TGTGCCAGCAGTTACCTAGGGGGTTCGGCCTACGAGCAGTACTTC.

V is TRBV6-5 and J is TRBJ1-5; 9 nucleotides align to TRBD1. CDR1 and CDR2 from the germline V gene are MNHEY and SVGAGI. With V trimmed by 2 bases and J by 4 bases, 3 bases remained unmatched. The CDR3 loop spans 15 amino acids. For the CDR3, the DNA is TGTGCCAGCAGTTACGGGACAGGGCAGAATCAGCCCCAGCATTTT. This encodes CASSYGTGQNQPQHF.

The chain couples TRBV4-1 to TRBJ2-7; 11 bases agree with TRBD2. The trim removed 3 bases at V and 3 bases at J, leaving 10 bases unmatched. From germline, CDR1 is MGHRA and CDR2 YSYEKL. The CDR3 runs 17 residues. CDR3 DNA sequence: TGCGCCAGCAGCCAGGCATTGCCGGGACTAGCGGACTACGAGCAGTACTTC. It codes for CASSQALPGLADYEQYF.

This clone was seen once. The gene calls are TRBV30 and TRBJ2-3, with TRBD2 matching over 9 bases. CDR1 is GTSNPN, CDR2 SVGIG, per germline (reference sequence). The CDR3 loop spans 17 amino acids. V lost 5 bases and J lost 0; bases outside the gene matches: 12. The CDR3 sequence is CAWGGGSLAGSTDTQYF. The CDR3 region has the DNA TGTGCCTGGGGGGGAGGGAGTCTAGCGGGAAGCACAGATACGCAGTATTTT.

The chain combines TRBV4-2 with TRBJ1-1; 7 nucleotides align to TRBD1. This CDR3 has 11 amino acids. The ends lost 5 bases at V and 8 bases at J; junction bases unmatched: 2. Germline CDR1 is LGHNA and CDR2 is YNFKEQ. The CDR3 DNA sequence: TGTGCCAGCAGCTCGACAGGGGAAGCTTTCTTT. As protein: CASSSTGEAFF.

The chain recombines TRBV18 with TRBJ1-1; D possibly corresponds to TRBD1 (6 bases). Germline V gene data show CDR1 as KGHSH and CDR2 as LQKENI. This CDR3 contains 15 residues. V gave up 3 bases and J gave up 5 bases, with 16 bases separating them. In DNA form, the CDR3 reads TGTGCCAGCTCACCCCTTGGGGGGGGCGGGACTGAAGCTTTCTTT. It specifies CASSPLGGGGTEAFF.

This clone was seen only once. The V and J genes are TRBV7-9 and TRBJ1-6, with 10 nucleotides matching TRBD1. Germline V gene sequence: CDR1 SEHNR, CDR2 FQNEAQ (reference sequence). Trimming took 5 bases from V and 10 from J; bases not matched to a gene: 8. This CDR3 region has 15 residues. The DNA for the CDR3 is TGTGCCAGCAGCCTCGGACAGGGGGTCACATCACCCCTCCACTTT. This encodes CASSLGQGVTSPLHF.

The V call is TRBV5-6, the J call TRBJ1-4, with TRBD1 matching 10 bases. J lost 8 bases, V lost 3 bases, and 10 bases had no gene match. In germline, CDR1 is SGHDT, CDR2 YYEEEE. This CDR3 spans 16 amino acids. This CDR3 reads CASSSGTGVLEEKLFF. CDR3 DNA sequence: TGTGCCAGCAGCTCCGGGACAGGGGTATTGGAGGAAAAACTGTTTTTT.

A few counts support this clone. The chain recombines TRBV4-3 with TRBJ1-2, with TRBD1 matching over 8 bases. Germline V gene sequence: CDR1 LGHNA, CDR2 YSLEER. J gave up 4 bases and V 2 bases, and 9 bases lay outside the gene matches. There are 16 residues in the CDR3. The CDR3 is CASSQFNTGGGYGYTF. CDR3 nucleotides: TGCGCCAGCAGCCAATTTAACACAGGGGGGGGCTATGGCTACACCTTC.

This chain joins TRBV5-1 and TRBJ2-2; D perhaps matches TRBD1 (6 bases). CDR1 and CDR2 from the germline V gene are SGHRS and YFSETQ. The germline V and J ends were trimmed by 7 bases and 5 bases, with 15 bases remaining between them. The CDR3 spans 14 residues. CDR3 bases: TGCGCCAGCGGGGGCCTCTCTGGTACCGGGGAGCTGTTTTTT. Its translation is CASGGLSGTGELFF.

This clone was counted between two and nine times. The rearrangement joins TRBV15 to TRBJ2-2, with D maybe TRBD1 (6 bases). The CDR3 is 13 amino acids. Deletions cut 0 bases from V and 15 bases from J, with 14 bases between. CDR1 and CDR2 (germline): LNHNV, YYDKDF (reference sequence). CDR3 in DNA: TGTGCCACCAGCAGAGATTCCCAGGGGAAGGTGTTTTTT. Translating it yields CATSRDSQGKVFF.

This sequence joins TRBV2 and TRBJ1-1; 7 bases line up with TRBD1. The CDR3 totals 14 residues. Germline CDR1 SNHLY, CDR2 FYNNEI. The V and J ends lost 3 bases and 1 base, in that order; junction bases with no gene match: 2. CDR3 coding DNA: TGTGCCAGCAGTGAGCGGGACAGGAACACTGAAGCTTTCTTT. It codes for CASSERDRNTEAFF.

The V call is TRBV9, the J call TRBJ1-5, with TRBD1 matching 7 bases. V was clipped by 7 bases and J by 7 bases; unmatched bases: 8. The CDR3 has 13 residues. Germline V gene sequence: CDR1 SGDLS, CDR2 YYNGEE. The chain's CDR3 is CASGDRDGQPQHF. In DNA, the CDR3 is TGTGCCAGCGGAGACAGGGACGGCCAGCCCCAGCATTTT.

V and J are TRBV24-1 and TRBJ1-2, with 9 nucleotides matching TRBD1. V lost 4 bases and J lost 6; bases outside the gene matches: 14. The CDR3 covers 17 residues. The germline V gene encodes CDR1 KGHDR and CDR2 SFDVKD. The CDR3 here is CATSDPRTGAGLNGYTF. The CDR3 nucleotides are TGTGCCACCAGTGACCCTAGGACAGGGGCCGGTTTGAATGGCTACACCTTC.

The rearrangement joins TRBV9 to TRBJ1-2, with D possibly TRBD1 on 6 matching bases. Trimming shortened V by 3 bases and J by 3 bases, and 15 bases separated the two germline ends. The CDR3 consists of 15 residues. Per the germline V gene, CDR1 is SGDLS and CDR2 is YYNGEE. CDR3 region: CASSANNRADYGYTF. DNA for the CDR3: TGTGCCAGCAGCGCGAATAACAGGGCTGACTATGGCTACACCTTC. Based on the CDR3 plus reference TRBV9 and TRBJ1-2, the full variable domain is DSGVTQTPKHLITATGQRVTLRCSPRSGDLSVYWYQQSLDQGLQFLIQYYNGEERAKGNILERFSAQQFPDLHSELNLSSLELGDSALYFCASSANNRADYGYTFGSGTRLTVV.

This chain joins TRBV29-1 and TRBJ1-1; 7 nucleotides match TRBD1. In germline, CDR1 is SQVTM, CDR2 ANQGSEA. With V trimmed by 6 bases and J by 2 bases, 9 bases remained unmatched. This CDR3 has 14 residues. The DNA of the CDR3 is TGCAGCGTGGGGGACGGACAGGTCAACACTGAAGCTTTCTTT. Amino acid sequence: CSVGDGQVNTEAFF.